This section outlines one TCR beta chain sequence together with its context. This entry belongs to a study of shared T cell receptors in the human thymus. Here immunoSEQ multiplex PCR was the method, and the copy in TCRdb shows in-frame clones only, minus some. The sample has about 730,000 clones, approximately 85% seen once; the top ten hold approximately 0.01%. The V gene end was trimmed by 4 bases and the J gene end by 2 bases; junction bases not matched to a gene: 19. Germline assignment: CDR1 SGDLS and CDR2 YYNGEE. The CDR3 loop spans 19 amino acids. The same specimen was also included in a second study, on human thymus T cells.

Sequenced sample: thymocytes. V usage is TRBV9 and J usage is TRBJ1-1, with TRBD1 matching 8 bases. The receptor comes from a girl younger than two with a congenital heart defect. This chain's CDR3 is CASSTRDRTNRERNTEAFF. The DNA of the CDR3 is TGTGCCAGCAGCACCCGGGACAGGACCAACCGAGAAAGAAACACTGAAGCTTTCTTT. Based on the CDR3 plus reference TRBV9 and TRBJ1-1, the full variable domain is DSGVTQTPKHLITATGQRVTLRCSPRSGDLSVYWYQQSLDQGLQFLIQYYNGEERAKGNILERFSAQQFPDLHSELNLSSLELGDSALYFCASSTRDRTNRERNTEAFFGQGTRLTVV.